This T cell receptor beta chain was captured by sequencing in a study of cytomegalovirus exposure and HLA in healthy donors. General study points: Some V segments could not be told apart, so they were left out, TRBV6-2 and TRBV6-3 among them. Overall, approximately 180 TCR beta chains were annotated as cytomegalovirus-associated.

Note on this clone: Its specificity is not known.

Primers included in the PCR were 60 Vbeta and 13 Jbeta primers. Profiled with immunoSEQ multiplex PCR; TCRdb holds only in-frame clones, not every one. The sample includes about 140,000 clones, around 82% seen only once; the top ten take about 6.5%. Germline CDR1 is LGHNA and CDR2 is YSLEER. Trimming left V 0 bases short and J 7 bases short, with 21 bases between. There are 17 residues in the CDR3. The sample comprised PBMCs. This chain links TRBV4-3 with TRBJ1-2, with a weak D call TRBD1 (6 bases). The receptor's source is a man aged 35 to 55 in good health and CMV-seropositive. The CDR3 DNA is TGCGCCAGCAGCCAAGATCTGGCGACAGGAGGTTTACGTGGCTACACCTTC. Protein sequence: CASSQDLATGGLRGYTF.